These T cell receptor beta chains were read from a single sample in a study of CD8 T cells in ankylosing spondylitis. MiXCR, run by TCRdb on the 5' RACE reads, gives a single entry per CDR3 protein. The sample yields approximately 140,000 distinct CDR3 sequences, roughly 44% seen once. Sequenced sample: synovial fluid, either unsorted or a sorted T cell fraction (not recorded which). The receptors derive from a male donor with ankylosing spondylitis. Both conserved end residues are part of each CDR3. Each record gives: clone size, V gene, D gene, J gene, CDR3 DNA, CDR3 protein. A D gene is named only where the DNA matches it firmly. Clone size is shown for a subset of rows, as once, few, many or a class of expanded clone.

abundance: .; v_gene: TRBV12-3/TRBV12-4; d_gene: .; j_gene: TRBJ2-5; CDR3nt: TGTGCCAGCAGTTTGGCGGCCTCGAGGGAAGAGACCCAGTACTTC; CDR3aa: CASSLAASREETQYF
abundance: .; v_gene: TRBV27; d_gene: TRBD2; j_gene: TRBJ2-2; CDR3nt: TGTGCCAGCAGTACGGTGGGGGGGGCCGGGGAGCTGTTTTTT; CDR3aa: CASSTVGGAGELFF
abundance: .; v_gene: TRBV18; d_gene: .; j_gene: TRBJ1-1; CDR3nt: TGTGCCAGCTCGTACCTGGACAGTGAAGCTTTCTTT; CDR3aa: CASSYLDSEAFF
abundance: .; v_gene: TRBV6-2/TRBV6-3; d_gene: .; j_gene: TRBJ2-6; CDR3nt: TGTGCCAGCAGTTACTCTTGGGGAGGTACTCTCAGCTCTGGGGCCAACGTCCTGACTTTC; CDR3aa: CASSYSWGGTLSSGANVLTF
abundance: few; v_gene: TRBV3-1; d_gene: TRBD1; j_gene: TRBJ2-1; CDR3nt: TGTGCCAGCAGCCAAGGGGGACAGGGAGTGTATTCCTACAATGAGCAGTTCTTC; CDR3aa: CASSQGGQGVYSYNEQFF
abundance: .; v_gene: TRBV6-2/TRBV6-3; d_gene: .; j_gene: TRBJ2-4; CDR3nt: TGTGCCAGCAGTTTCACCGGGAGCCGAGCCAAAAACATTCAGTACTTC; CDR3aa: CASSFTGSRAKNIQYF
abundance: .; v_gene: TRBV30; d_gene: .; j_gene: TRBJ1-5; CDR3nt: TGTGCCTGGAGTCGGGACAACAATCAGCCCCAGCATTTT; CDR3aa: CAWSRDNNQPQHF
abundance: .; v_gene: TRBV4-2; d_gene: .; j_gene: TRBJ2-7; CDR3nt: TGTGCCAGCAGCCAAGAGTACGGGGGAGGCGGATACGAGCAGTACTTC; CDR3aa: CASSQEYGGGGYEQYF
abundance: few; v_gene: TRBV5-1; d_gene: .; j_gene: TRBJ2-2; CDR3nt: TGCGCCAGCAGCCTCCCCGGGCGGGGACAGATAACGAACACCGGGGAGCTGTTTTTT; CDR3aa: CASSLPGRGQITNTGELFF
abundance: .; v_gene: TRBV6-2/TRBV6-3; d_gene: TRBD1; j_gene: TRBJ2-7; CDR3nt: TGTGCCAGCAGTTACTGGGGGACAGGGGTCTACGAGCAGTACTTC; CDR3aa: CASSYWGTGVYEQYF
abundance: .; v_gene: TRBV4-3; d_gene: TRBD2; j_gene: TRBJ2-7; CDR3nt: TGCGCCAGCAGCCAAGATGAGGGAGGGAGGTTCGAGCAGTACTTC; CDR3aa: CASSQDEGGRFEQYF
abundance: .; v_gene: TRBV28; d_gene: .; j_gene: TRBJ2-7; CDR3nt: TGTGCCAGCAGTTCGCCCGTATGGAGACAAGACGAGCAGTACTTC; CDR3aa: CASSSPVWRQDEQYF
abundance: .; v_gene: TRBV2; d_gene: TRBD1; j_gene: TRBJ2-7; CDR3nt: TGTGCCAGCAGCGCTATGAAGGATACAGGGGGCTGGAGCGAGCAGTACTTC; CDR3aa: CASSAMKDTGGWSEQYF
abundance: .; v_gene: TRBV4-1; d_gene: .; j_gene: TRBJ1-2; CDR3nt: TGCGCCAGCAGCCCCGCAACCTGGAGGGATGGCTACACCTTC; CDR3aa: CASSPATWRDGYTF
abundance: few; v_gene: TRBV11-1; d_gene: TRBD2; j_gene: TRBJ2-2; CDR3nt: TGTGCCAGCAGTCAATCGACTAGCGGGGGGGCCGGCACCGGGGAGCTGTTTTTT; CDR3aa: CASSQSTSGGAGTGELFF
abundance: .; v_gene: TRBV4-1; d_gene: TRBD1; j_gene: TRBJ1-3; CDR3nt: TGCGCCAGCAGCCAGAAGGGCAGGGGGCTGGACACCATATATTTT; CDR3aa: CASSQKGRGLDTIYF
abundance: .; v_gene: TRBV4-3; d_gene: TRBD2; j_gene: TRBJ2-2; CDR3nt: TGCGCCAGCAGCCCACTGCGGGAGATGGACACCGGGGAGCTGTTTTTT; CDR3aa: CASSPLREMDTGELFF
abundance: .; v_gene: TRBV4-1; d_gene: .; j_gene: TRBJ2-4; CDR3nt: TGCGCCAGCAGCCAAGTCCGGCAGAACCTACTGAACATTCAGTACTTC; CDR3aa: CASSQVRQNLLNIQYF